One and the same sample provided the 5 T cell receptor beta chains below, sequenced in a study of human T cells and chemical hapten exposure. Time point denoted: patch test 2, 6 weeks after DPC sensitization. Described treatment: therapeutic diphenylcyclopropenone sensitization with weekly scalp DPC. TCRdb itself ran the RACE reads through MiXCR, one entry per CDR3 protein. The data contain around 99,000 distinct CDR3 sequences, less than 10% of them singletons. Sample: whole blood, taken in connection with sensitization to the hapten diphenylcyclopropenone (DPC). All receptors derive from a woman in her thirties or forties with alopecia areata. Some clones in this sample may be carry-over from other donors' samples.

This clonotype was recorded at least ten times. V usage is TRBV20-1 and J usage is TRBJ2-2; weak D call: TRBD1 (5 bases). Per germline, CDR1 DFQATT and CDR2 SNEGSKA (reference sequence). The CDR3 contains 14 residues. The ends were cut back, 6 bases at V and 4 bases at J, with 15 bases in the middle. The CDR3 DNA reads TGCAGTGCCCAGAGAGGCGACAGCACCGGGGAGCTGTTTTTT. Translating gives CSAQRGDSTGELFF.

The chain has TRBV18 and TRBJ2-5, with 7 nucleotides matching TRBD2. The germline gives CDR1 KGHSH, CDR2 LQKENI. This CDR3 is built from 15 residues. The trim removed 3 bases at V and 5 bases at J, leaving 9 bases unmatched. CDR3 nucleotides: TGTGCCAGCTCACCTCCACTAGCGATAAGGGAGACCCAGTACTTC. It yields the protein CASSPPLAIRETQYF.

V gene TRBV24-1 combines with J gene TRBJ2-7; 11 bases match TRBD2. Germline V gene sequence: CDR1 KGHDR, CDR2 SFDVKD. V dropped 3 bases and J dropped 3; count of bases not matched to a gene: 9. The CDR3 spans 17 residues. In DNA, the CDR3 is TGTGCCACCAGTGATGGTCCTAGCGGGGGGACATACTACGAGCAGTACTTC. Translation: CATSDGPSGGTYYEQYF.

This clonotype has at least ten counts. V and J are TRBV4-1 and TRBJ2-1; D not certain. Germline loops: CDR1 MGHRA, CDR2 YSYEKL. The CDR3 extends over 18 amino acids. The V end was cut by 0 bases, the J end by 0 bases, with 15 bases between. The CDR3 loop reads CASSQDVRSQSSYNEQFF. CDR3 nucleotides: TGCGCCAGCAGCCAAGACGTCCGCAGCCAGAGCTCCTACAATGAGCAGTTCTTC.

This clonotype was counted a few times. The gene calls are TRBV2 and TRBJ1-1, with D uncertain. CDR1 is SNHLY, CDR2 FYNNEI, per germline. The CDR3 sequence is 17 residues long. V dropped 4 bases and J dropped 6 bases, with 24 bases sitting between them. CDR3 loop: CASSAVGSAPKRAEAFF. Written as DNA, the CDR3 is TGTGCCAGCAGTGCCGTTGGATCGGCACCCAAAAGGGCTGAAGCTTTCTTT.